The present T cell receptor (beta chain) was sequenced within a study of tumor-infiltrating lymphocytes in localized non-small cell lung cancer (dated by TCRdb to about 2021). General notes on the study: The cohort covered several histologies, both smokers and never-smokers, and patients whose samples were collected after neoadjuvant chemotherapy. Resected tumor tissue and uninvolved lung tissue described as non-adjacent to the tumor were contributed by each patient, with both tissues obtained from the same patient. Alongside flow cytometry, multiplex immunofluorescence, RNA-seq, exome sequencing and proteomics, TCR sequencing was applied to the same patients as one of several integrated assays. The overall ICON cohort was composed of 140 or so surgical patients with localized non-small cell lung cancer whose tumors were resected. The paired tumor versus uninvolved lung comparison of immunoSEQ T-cell fraction included roughly 60 patients. The full study reports these points: Because different assays used different pieces of the same tissue, intratumor heterogeneity could not be separated from technical variation. Assay coverage differed among patients according to how much tissue was available, so only a subset of the cohort had TCR sequencing. TCR-derived T-cell fraction did not differ between the flow cytometry-defined immunotypes IM1 (good prognosis) and IM2 (poor prognosis). Consistent with immunofluorescence CD3 counts, TCRbeta sequencing supported greater T cell infiltration in tumors than in uninvolved lung tissue.

V loses 2 bases, J loses 3 bases, and the germline ends lie 11 bases apart. Taken from cysteine to phenylalanine, the CDR3 has 14 residues. Of all the DNA, just the CDR3 is kept, 42 bases in frame from base 1. CDR1 is given as SGHNT and CDR2 as YYREEE, both from the germline V gene (reference sequence). The T-cell fraction in tumor and uninvolved lung tissue was provided by TCR sequencing with the immunoSEQ assay. As for the original processing: In the survival analysis, patients were divided into a high T-cell fraction group (upper tertile) and a low T-cell fraction group (lower two tertiles), and the two groups were compared using a log-rank test. A signed-rank test was used to test differences in T-cell fraction between paired tumor and uninvolved lung samples. Held by TCRdb, this immuneACCESS table contains in-frame sequences only and omits some clones. Under half of the omission traces to an unresolved V gene where checked; the cause of the rest is unknown. V, J and clone size are taken as reported in that table, and D and trimming were inferred from the DNA itself. Counted in this sample were roughly 9,100 clones; around 73% of them appeared once. The top ten constitute roughly 17% of the sample.

The first patient joined ICON in 2016, and enrollment wrapped up when the last patient was enrolled in the second half of 2018. From a subcohort of some 76 patients, fresh tumor and matched uninvolved tissue were collected for in-depth immune analyses, including TCR sequencing. TCR sequencing was performed on DNA isolated from bulk tissue, without cell sorting. This clone occurred once. Which antigen it targets is not known. No base qualities exist here, and no much larger clone lies one base off it. Recombination connected TRBV5-4 to TRBJ2-5; a tentative D call is TRBD2 (6 bases match). The receptor was derived from a human donor with non-small cell lung cancer. The sequenced sample consisted of uninvolved lung tissue not adjacent to the tumor. The CDR3 in this case is CASSFNAGKETQYF. The base sequence is TGTGCCAGCAGCTTCAATGCGGGAAAAGAGACCCAGTACTTC.